The 30 T cell receptor beta chains presented below share a single source sample, sequenced in a study of CD8 T cells in ankylosing spondylitis (dated by TCRdb to the late 2010s). No antigen has been identified for these receptors. General findings and caveats noted by the study authors: Blood from ankylosing spondylitis patients appeared to be characterized by a TCR beta motif made up of seven or eight highly homologous amino acid variants.

The method was 5' RACE. Reads for this sample came from an Illumina HiSeq 2500. TCRdb reprocessing: public reads trimmed at Q25 with fastp, clones called with MiXCR, in-frame beta chains kept. Rows are combined by CDR3 protein, so each entry shows the most common genes and DNA. The sample has some 400,000 distinct CDR3 sequences on record, about a fifth of them singletons. The ten largest clonotypes hold around 16% of the sample. Input material: blood, either unsorted or a sorted T cell fraction (not recorded which). The receptors originated from a male donor with ankylosing spondylitis.

Note on this clonotype: Because the CDR3's place on the DNA is in doubt, the DNA is left out and the CDR3 is given as listed by TCRdb. V and J are TRBV9 and TRBJ2-5; the listed D gene, TRBD1, was not tested against the DNA. Germline CDR1 is SGDLS and CDR2 is YYNGEE. The CDR3 has 13 amino acids, counting both end residues. The CDR3 sequence: CASSVVGQGAMYF.

This clonotype is a singleton in its sample. One end of the junction does not line up with germline, which may come from a read error. The CDR3 region is CSARAQGGTYNEQFF. The CDR3 DNA reads TGCAGTGCGAGAGCACAGGGGGGAACCTACAATGAGCAGTTCTTC. The chain uses TRBV20-1 and TRBJ2-1; 8 positions match TRBD1. Germline CDR1 is DFQATT and CDR2 is SNEGSKA (reference sequence). The CDR3 is 15 amino acids.

This clonotype has only a few counts. The CDR3 loop reads CSVEDVVVGYTF. The CDR3 DNA is TGCAGCGTTGAAGATGTGGTAGTCGGCTACACCTTC. The chain links TRBV29-1 to TRBJ1-2; D remains unclear. V lost 0 bases and J 8 bases, leaving 10 bases between the germline ends. The CDR3 consists of 12 residues. Germline V gene sequence: CDR1 SQVTM, CDR2 ANQGSEA.

J is TRBJ1-1 and V is TRBV12-3 or TRBV12-4; weak D call: TRBD1 (5 bases). This CDR3 is built from 14 residues. Trimming removed 8 bases at V and 0 bases at J, with 13 bases between. The CDR3 loop is CASLRQRLNTEAFF. DNA for the CDR3: TGTGCCAGCCTCCGACAGAGACTGAACACTGAAGCTTTCTTT.

The rearrangement links TRBV5-1 to TRBJ2-7; 14 nucleotides match TRBD2. Germline V gives CDR1 SGHRS, CDR2 YFSETQ. V shed 0 bases and J 9 bases; nucleotides not matched to a gene: 5. There are 15 residues in the CDR3. The CDR3 spells CASSLAGTSGSRQYF. CDR3 nucleotides: TGCGCCAGCAGCTTGGCCGGGACTAGCGGGAGTCGGCAGTACTTC. The complete variable domain, with remaining parts taken from reference TRBV5-1 and TRBJ2-7, reads KAGVTQTPRYLIKTRGQQVTLSCSPISGHRSVSWYQQTPGQGLQFLFEYFSETQRNKGNFPGRFSGRQFSNSRSEMNVSTLELGDSALYLCASSLAGTSGSRQYFGPGTRLTVT.

J is TRBJ1-6 and V is TRBV7-9; 9 positions match TRBD1. The length of the CDR3 is 14 residues. V was pared by 6 bases and J by 8 bases, with 5 bases of the junction left unmatched. Germline V gives CDR1 SEHNR, CDR2 FQNEAQ (reference sequence). This CDR3 reads CASSHGTGYSPLHF. CDR3 DNA: TGTGCCAGCAGTCACGGGACAGGGTATTCACCCCTCCACTTT.

The V and J genes are TRBV19 and TRBJ2-1; no definite D call. Trimming removed 5 bases at V and 0 bases at J, with 32 bases between. The CDR3 contains 22 residues. Germline CDR1 is LNHDA and CDR2 is SQIVND (reference sequence). CDR3 in DNA: TGTGCCAGTAGTCTCCCGTCCTTCAGCAGGTCGGCGACACCCTCCTCCTACAATGAGCAGTTCTTC. It translates to CASSLPSFSRSATPSSYNEQFF.

This clonotype was seen more than once but under ten times. This chain links TRBV5-1 with TRBJ2-2; no reliable D call. This CDR3 is 16 amino acids long. CDR1 is SGHRS and CDR2 is YFSETQ in the germline V gene. Between the trimmed V and J ends, which lost 4 bases and 1 base, there was a span of 14 bases. The CDR3 DNA reads TGCGCCAGCAGCCTCCTCGAACGGTTGAACACCGGGGAGCTGTTTTTT. Its translation: CASSLLERLNTGELFF.

This chain uses TRBV28 with TRBJ2-2; 9 nucleotides line up with TRBD2. Germline lookup yields CDR1 MDHEN and CDR2 SYDVKM. The ends lost 3 bases at V and 4 bases at J; junction bases unmatched: 3. The CDR3 extends over 15 amino acids. Written as DNA, the CDR3 is TGTGCCAGCAGTTTCCGCGGGAGGGCCACCGGGGAGCTGTTTTTT. Its translation is CASSFRGRATGELFF. The full variable domain, its missing parts supplied by reference TRBV28 and TRBJ2-2, is DVKVTQSSRYLVKRTGEKVFLECVQDMDHENMFWYRQDPGLGLRLIYFSYDVKMKEKGDIPEGYSVSREKKERFSLILESASTNQTSMYLCASSFRGRATGELFFGEGSRLTVL.

V is TRBV6-2 or TRBV6-3 and J is TRBJ2-1; TRBD1 agrees at 7 bases. CDR3 size: 15 residues. Germline CDR1 reads MNHEY; CDR2 reads SVGEGT. V shed 6 bases, J shed 4 bases, and the junction held 9 bases outside the gene matches. CDR3 DNA sequence: TGTGCCAGCAGCATCGACAGGGACCCTTACAATGAGCAGTTCTTC. It yields the protein CASSIDRDPYNEQFF.

This clonotype came up a few times. The chain has TRBV5-1 and TRBJ1-4, with D tentatively TRBD1 (5 bases). CDR1 is SGHRS and CDR2 is YFSETQ in the germline V gene. This CDR3 is built from 15 residues. Trimming shortened V by 0 bases and J by 7 bases, and 13 bases separated the two germline ends. In nucleotides, the CDR3 is TGCGCCAGCAGCTTGGACCGGGGCGGTATTGAAAAACTGTTTTTT. Encoded protein: CASSLDRGGIEKLFF.

The chain couples TRBV29-1 to TRBJ1-1; a weak D match, TRBD1 (5 bases). Trimming took 7 bases from V and 1 from J, leaving 10 bases between them. The CDR3 sequence is 12 residues long. Germline V gene lookup returns CDR1 SQVTM and CDR2 ANQGSEA. CDR3 region: CSAGLQNTEAFF. Here the CDR3 DNA reads TGCAGCGCGGGACTGCAGAACACTGAAGCTTTCTTT. Full variable domain (missing parts from reference TRBV29-1 and TRBJ1-1): SAVISQKPSRDICQRGTSLTIQCQVDSQVTMMFWYRQQPGQSLTLIATANQGSEATYESGFVIDKFPISRPNLTFSTLTVSNMSPEDSSIYLCSAGLQNTEAFFGQGTRLTVV.

The chain carries TRBV20-1 and TRBJ2-6, with D uncertain. From germline, CDR1 is DFQATT and CDR2 SNEGSKA (reference sequence). The V gene lost 0 bases and the J gene lost 3 bases, with 9 bases spanning the gap. The CDR3 sequence is 15 residues long. In DNA form, the CDR3 reads TGCAGTGCTAGAGATCGGGCAGGTGGGGCCAACGTCCTGACTTTC. Translated: CSARDRAGGANVLTF.

The chain carries TRBV5-1 and TRBJ2-2, with 9 bases matching TRBD1. Germline CDR1 SGHRS, CDR2 YFSETQ. Unmatched junction bases numbered 8, after V lost 3 bases and J lost 5 bases. The CDR3 has 16 amino acids. The CDR3 DNA follows: TGCGCCAGCAGCTCCTACAGGGGGCCGGAGACCGGGGAGCTGTTTTTT. Its protein is CASSSYRGPETGELFF.

This chain links TRBV20-1 with TRBJ1-1; TRBD1 matches 8 bases. Trimming cost V 5 bases and J 6 bases; bases outside gene matches: 11. CDR1 is DFQATT and CDR2 is SNEGSKA in the germline V gene (reference sequence). This CDR3 has 14 amino acids. The CDR3 sequence is CSASRTGYYPEAFF. DNA of the CDR3: TGCAGTGCTTCCCGGACAGGGTACTACCCTGAAGCTTTCTTT.

In its sample, this clonotype was seen many times. The chain is built from TRBV3-1 and TRBJ2-3; TRBD1 or TRBD2 may be the D gene (5 bases each). This CDR3 has 14 residues. V was shortened by 2 bases and J by 5 bases, with 11 bases between the two germline ends. CDR1 LGHDT and CDR2 YNNKEL come from the germline V gene (reference sequence). CDR3 sequence: CASSQPGAGDTQYF. For the CDR3, the DNA is TGTGCCAGCAGCCAACCCGGGGCGGGAGATACGCAGTATTTT.

V is TRBV19 and J is TRBJ1-2; TRBD1 agrees at 9 bases. The CDR3 extends over 13 amino acids. CDR1 and CDR2 from the germline V gene are LNHDA and SQIVND (reference sequence). J was trimmed by 8 bases and V by 3 bases; bases with no gene match: 4. The CDR3, as DNA: TGTGCCAGTAGTATGGGACAGGGCGGCGGCTACACCTTC. Residues: CASSMGQGGGYTF.

This clonotype has just a few counts. The chain uses TRBV5-1 and TRBJ1-5; no clear D gene. V was clipped by 3 bases and J by 4 bases, with 11 bases between them. CDR3 length: 14 residues. The germline gives CDR1 SGHRS, CDR2 YFSETQ. The DNA for the CDR3 is TGCGCCAGCAGCTCCGTAAACCTAAATCAGCCCCAGCATTTT. Its translation: CASSSVNLNQPQHF. The full variable domain, with the rest looked up from reference TRBV5-1 and TRBJ1-5, is KAGVTQTPRYLIKTRGQQVTLSCSPISGHRSVSWYQQTPGQGLQFLFEYFSETQRNKGNFPGRFSGRQFSNSRSEMNVSTLELGDSALYLCASSSVNLNQPQHFGDGTRLSIL.

This clonotype occurred a few times. V gene TRBV7-6 combines with J gene TRBJ1-3, with 7 bases that match TRBD1. The CDR3 totals 14 residues. CDR1 and CDR2 from the germline V gene are SGHVS and FNYEAQ. The ends lost 5 bases at V and 4 bases at J; junction bases unmatched: 5. CDR3 DNA sequence: TGTGCCAGCAGCATGACAGGGTTAGGAAACACCATATATTTT. Translated, it gives CASSMTGLGNTIYF.

This clonotype was counted once. The chain has TRBV7-2 and TRBJ2-3; D is possibly TRBD2 (6 bases). This CDR3 region has 11 residues. Germline values: CDR1 SGHTA, CDR2 FQGNSA. V dropped 5 bases and J dropped 14 bases, with 14 bases sitting between them. For the CDR3, the DNA is TGTGCCAGCAGCCGGGACTTGGCCCCGTATTTT. As protein: CASSRDLAPYF.

The CDR3 coding sequence is TGCAGCGTTGAGGACTGGACAGCCCGTTGGACCCAGTACTTC. Its translation is CSVEDWTARWTQYF. J is TRBJ2-5 and V is TRBV29-1, with a tentative D call TRBD1 (6 bases). The CDR3 runs to 14 residues. The V end was cut by 3 bases, the J end by 7 bases, with 18 bases between. Germline CDR1 reads SQVTM; CDR2 reads ANQGSEA.

V is TRBV7-2 and J is TRBJ2-1; no clear D. The V gene lost 1 base and the J gene lost 0 bases, with 10 bases spanning the gap. The CDR3 has 16 amino acids. The V gene's germline CDR1 is SGHTA and CDR2 FQGNSA. CDR3 region: CASSLVQLSSYNEQFF. The CDR3 coding sequence is TGTGCCAGCAGCTTAGTACAGCTGAGCTCCTACAATGAGCAGTTCTTC.

The J gene is TRBJ2-3, the V gene TRBV7-2, with a possible D match to TRBD2 (5 bases). CDR3 length equals 13 residues. Germline V gene sequence: CDR1 SGHTA, CDR2 FQGNSA. V lost 3 bases, J lost 5 bases, and 9 bases lay in between. CDR3 loop: CASSFAGIDTQYF. As DNA, the CDR3 is TGTGCCAGCAGCTTCGCCGGGATAGATACGCAGTATTTT.

This chain uses TRBV7-9 with TRBJ1-1; TRBD1 matches 8 bases. Germline trimming cut 3 bases from V and 1 base from J; bases unmatched to any gene: 7. The CDR3 is made up of 16 amino acids. Germline CDR1 is SEHNR and CDR2 is FQNEAQ (reference sequence). The CDR3 DNA reads TGTGCCAGCAGCTTCGCAGGGGGCGCGGGGAACACTGAAGCTTTCTTT. Its protein is CASSFAGGAGNTEAFF.

The V gene is TRBV10-3, the J gene TRBJ1-1; D is undetermined. V was clipped by 6 bases and J by 3 bases, with 14 bases between them. Germline V gene data show CDR1 as ENHRY and CDR2 as SYGVKD. There are 14 residues in the CDR3. The CDR3 here is CAISLRSGDTEAFF. In DNA form, the CDR3 reads TGTGCCATCAGCCTCAGAAGTGGGGACACTGAAGCTTTCTTT.

This clonotype was observed a few times. V gene TRBV4-3 combines with J gene TRBJ2-1, with D unclear. The CDR3 has 11 residues. Germline V CDR1 and CDR2: LGHNA, YSLEER. Trimming shortened V by 0 bases and J by 8 bases, and 2 bases separated the two germline ends. CDR3 in DNA: TGCGCCAGCAGCCAAGACCATGAGCAGTTCTTC. Its translation: CASSQDHEQFF.

The genes are TRBV29-1 and TRBJ1-1; D gene uncertain. Germline CDR1 is SQVTM and CDR2 is ANQGSEA. Trimming stripped 4 bases from V and 1 base from J, with 7 bases between. CDR3 length equals 12 residues. CDR3 bases: TGCAGCGTTGTGGAGAGGAACACTGAAGCTTTCTTT. Translation gives CSVVERNTEAFF.

This clonotype showed up many times. The rearrangement joins TRBV29-1 to TRBJ2-3; D remains unclear. This CDR3 spans 13 amino acids. Trimming shortened V by 4 bases and J by 4 bases, and 12 bases separated the two germline ends. Germline values: CDR1 SQVTM, CDR2 ANQGSEA. CDR3 protein: CSVVRYIADTQYF. CDR3 coding DNA: TGCAGCGTTGTGAGATACATAGCAGATACGCAGTATTTT.

The chain couples TRBV3-1 to TRBJ2-2, with TRBD2 as a possible D gene (6 bases). The CDR3 has 13 amino acids. The V end lost 4 bases, the J end lost 5 bases, and 8 bases lay between the germline ends. The germline V gene encodes CDR1 LGHDT and CDR2 YNNKEL (reference sequence). The CDR3 nucleotides read TGTGCCAGCAGCCGGGACTTTACCGGGGAGCTGTTTTTT. It specifies CASSRDFTGELFF.

This clonotype occurred a few times. The gene calls are TRBV6-2 or TRBV6-3 and TRBJ1-1, with no clear D. This CDR3 spans 14 amino acids. The V gene lost 7 bases and the J gene lost 1 base, with 13 bases spanning the gap. The germline CDR1 and CDR2 sequences are MNHEY and SVGEGT. The DNA of the CDR3 is TGTGCCAGCAATTTCATGGCAGGGAACACTGAAGCTTTCTTT. It encodes CASNFMAGNTEAFF.